A selection of T cell receptor beta chains follows, all from one sample in a study of cytomegalovirus exposure and HLA in healthy donors. Using immunoSEQ multiplex PCR, the repertoire was profiled, and TCRdb retains in-frame clones only, with some absent. The sample lists about 100,000 clones; around three quarters were seen once. The sequenced material came from PBMCs. These receptors came from a female donor in good health and CMV-seropositive. Each CDR3 is given with its conserved first and last residue. The D gene is left open where the match is weak. Clone size is given for some rows only: seen once, a few or many times, or a class if the clone is expanded.

D	J	V	size	DNA	CDR3
NA	TRBJ2-1	TRBV7-3	NA	TGTGCCAGCAGCTCCTATTATAGCGGAAGCAATGAGCAGTTCTTC	CASSSYYSGSNEQFF
NA	TRBJ1-2	TRBV6-5	once	TGTGCCAGCAGTTATTCCCTAGGGAGTGGCTACACCTTC	CASSYSLGSGYTF
TRBD1	TRBJ1-2	TRBV5-1	NA	TGCGCCAGCAGCTTGGCCCTTTCCCCGGGACAGGGGCATGGCTACACCTTC	CASSLALSPGQGHGYTF
NA	TRBJ2-5	TRBV7-6	NA	TGTGCCAGCAGCTCGTCAGGGGTCCAAGAGACCCAGTACTTC	CASSSSGVQETQYF
TRBD1	TRBJ1-2	TRBV12-5	NA	TGTGCTAGTGGTGCCCCTTCGGACAGGGACGGCGGCTACACCTTC	CASGAPSDRDGGYTF
NA	TRBJ1-1	TRBV4-3	NA	TGCGCCAGCAGCCAAGTGGTAGGAGGAGGCACTGAAGCTTTCTTT	CASSQVVGGGTEAFF
TRBD1	TRBJ2-7	TRBV5-1	NA	TGCGCCAGCAGCTTGGATGGACAGGGTCCCTACGAGCAGTACTTC	CASSLDGQGPYEQYF
TRBD1	TRBJ2-1	TRBV9	NA	TGTGCCAGCAGCGTACAACACAGGGGGCCGAGCAATGAGCAGTTCTTC	CASSVQHRGPSNEQFF
NA	TRBJ1-4	TRBV7-9	NA	TGTGCCAGCAGCCCCAGGGGATCAACTAATGAAAAACTGTTTTTT	CASSPRGSTNEKLFF
TRBD2	TRBJ2-1	TRBV5-1	once	TGCGCCAGCAGCAGGCCGGGACTAGGCACCTACAATGAGCAGTTCTTC	CASSRPGLGTYNEQFF
TRBD2	TRBJ2-2	TRBV5-1	NA	TGCGCCAGCAGCTTGGAGGGTAGCGGGAGTGCGAACACCGGGGAGCTGTTTTTT	CASSLEGSGSANTGELFF
TRBD1	TRBJ2-5	TRBV25-1	few	TGTGCCAGCAGTGAATTGACAGGGGGTGTCCCAGGGACCCAGTACTTC	CASSELTGGVPGTQYF
NA	TRBJ1-4	TRBV5-1	NA	TGCGCCAGCAGCGGAGGACGGTCCACGGGGGAAAAACTGTTTTTT	CASSGGRSTGEKLFF
NA	TRBJ2-5	TRBV7-3	NA	TGTGCCAGCAGCTTAAGAGGGTTGGGCAGCCCCCGCGGAGAGACCCAGTACTTC	CASSLRGLGSPRGETQYF